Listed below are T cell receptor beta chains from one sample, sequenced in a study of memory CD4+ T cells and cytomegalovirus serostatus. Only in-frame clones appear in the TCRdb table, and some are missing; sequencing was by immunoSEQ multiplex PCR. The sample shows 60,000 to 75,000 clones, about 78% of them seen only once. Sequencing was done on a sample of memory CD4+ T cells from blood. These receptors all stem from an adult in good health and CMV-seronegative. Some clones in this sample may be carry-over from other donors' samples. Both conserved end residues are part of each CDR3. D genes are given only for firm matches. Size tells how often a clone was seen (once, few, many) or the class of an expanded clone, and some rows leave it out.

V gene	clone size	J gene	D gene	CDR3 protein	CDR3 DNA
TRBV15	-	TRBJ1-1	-	CATSSQRLVDFEAFF	TGTGCCACCAGCAGTCAGCGGTTGGTTGACTTTGAAGCTTTCTTT
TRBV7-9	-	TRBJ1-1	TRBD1	CASSPGTEGAEAFF	TGTGCCAGCAGCCCCGGGACAGAGGGCGCTGAAGCTTTCTTT
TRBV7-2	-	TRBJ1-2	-	CASSQRYGYTF	TGTGCCAGCAGCCAGCGCTATGGCTACACCTTC
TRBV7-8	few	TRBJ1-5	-	CASSFGSGYSNQPQHF	TGTGCCAGCAGCTTTGGTTCGGGGTATAGCAATCAGCCCCAGCATTTT
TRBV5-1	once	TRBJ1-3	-	CASSLDTGNTIYF	TGCGCCAGCAGCTTGGACACTGGAAACACCATATATTTT
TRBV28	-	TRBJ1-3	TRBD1	CASTSGGSGNTIYF	TGTGCCAGCACCTCAGGGGGCTCTGGAAACACCATATATTTT
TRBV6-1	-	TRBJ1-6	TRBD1	CASSSQGAESPLHF	TGTGCCAGCAGTTCACAGGGGGCGGAATCACCCCTCCACTTT
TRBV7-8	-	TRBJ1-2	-	CASSLGFTATGYTF	TGTGCCAGCAGCTTAGGGTTCACTGCGACTGGCTACACCTTC
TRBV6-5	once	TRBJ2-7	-	CASSTGLPPARQYF	TGTGCCAGCAGTACGGGCCTTCCCCCCGCGCGGCAGTACTTC
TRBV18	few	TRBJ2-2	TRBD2	CASSRLAGANTGELFF	TGTGCCAGCTCACGACTAGCGGGGGCGAACACCGGGGAGCTGTTTTTT
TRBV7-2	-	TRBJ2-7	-	CASSFSEPFREQYF	TGTGCCAGCAGTTTCAGCGAACCCTTCCGGGAGCAGTACTTC
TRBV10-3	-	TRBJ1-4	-	CAISESGGITNEKLFF	TGTGCCATCAGTGAGTCGGGCGGGATTACTAATGAAAAACTGTTTTTT
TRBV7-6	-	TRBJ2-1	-	CASSLGERNEQFF	TGTGCCAGCAGCCTCGGGGAGCGGAATGAGCAGTTCTTC
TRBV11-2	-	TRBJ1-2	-	CASTLGAASGYTF	TGTGCCAGCACCCTAGGGGCAGCGTCGGGCTACACCTTC
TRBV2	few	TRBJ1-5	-	CASRNGNYGNQPQHF	TGTGCCAGCAGGAATGGTAACTACGGGAATCAGCCCCAGCATTTT
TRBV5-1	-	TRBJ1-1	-	CASSWGRTMNTEAFF	TGCGCCAGCAGCTGGGGACGGACTATGAACACTGAAGCTTTCTTT
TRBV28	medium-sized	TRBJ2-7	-	CASSFQNYEQYF	TGTGCCAGCAGTTTTCAAAACTACGAGCAGTACTTC